The clone carrying this T cell receptor (beta chain) showed up just once. Antigen: not known. At one end, the junction sequence differs from germline, possibly due to a read error. CDR3 size: 13 residues. Germline loops: CDR1 LGHDT, CDR2 YNNKEL (reference sequence). Investigators merged groups given second doses at roughly 4 or roughly 12 weeks. The table came from immunoSEQ multiplex PCR; TCRdb's copy has only in-frame clones and leaves some out. The table lists fewer than 200,000 clones, about 90% of them singletons, with around 10% in the top ten. The sample is drawn from a study of T cell responses to AZD1222 COVID-19 vaccine. General study findings and limits: Repertoire sampling was restricted to post-peak T cell response timepoints. Spike-specific TCR breadth and depth were elevated following two AZD1222 doses.

The V and J genes are TRBV3-1 (or the pseudogene TRBV3-2) and TRBJ2-7, with a weak D call TRBD2 (6 bases). The sequence was obtained from an adult who received the AZD1222 COVID-19 vaccine. The specimen comprised peripheral blood, sampled 28 days after the second AZD1222 dose. CDR3 DNA: TGTGCCAGCAGTCAAGCTCCCGGGGGCGAGCAGTACTTC. As protein: CASSQAPGGEQYF.